This T cell receptor beta chain is from a study of PD-1 blockade in classical Hodgkin lymphoma. On the study more broadly: Patients were infused with nivolumab 3 mg/kg every 2 weeks.

The data were produced by immunoSEQ multiplex PCR, yet TCRdb's version contains in-frame clones alone and is incomplete. Seen here are 10,000 to 15,000 clones, 85% to 90% observed once, and the top ten hold 0.4% to 0.6%. Deletions cut 4 bases from V and 1 base from J, with 11 bases between. Germline CDR1 is MGHRA and CDR2 is YSYEKL. The CDR3 runs to 15 residues. As for this clone: Its antigen is currently unknown.

Every one of the patients relapsed after autologous stem cell transplantation (brentuximab vedotin exposure was variable). The authors purified CD4+ T cells from thawed PBMCs by magnetic negative selection. Study outcomes and limitations: Significantly greater TCR diversity emerged by C4D1 in CD4+ cells but not CD8+ cells.

Sequencing was performed on CD4+ T cells from blood, taken at baseline. The clonotype was recovered from a human donor with classical Hodgkin lymphoma. This rearrangement joins TRBV4-1 to TRBJ1-5, with no clear D. CDR3 nucleotide sequence: TGCGCCAGCAGCCGCGACCCGAGAAGCAATCAGCCCCAGCATTTT. Amino acids: CASSRDPRSNQPQHF.